This T cell receptor (beta chain) came from a study of glioma-infiltrating T cells after dendritic cell vaccination. The sample's time point: after dendritic cell vaccination, including at tumor progression/relapse. The repertoire was sequenced with immunoSEQ multiplex PCR; TCRdb's copy has only in-frame clones and lacks some. Of about 94,000 clones in the sample, around 80% were seen once. Losses at the gene ends were 4 bases for V and 4 bases for J; bases not matched to a gene: 4. The CDR3 extends over 15 amino acids. The V gene's germline CDR1 is LGHNT and CDR2 FRNRAP. The sequence derives from a human donor with glioblastoma. The chain employs TRBV12-5 and TRBJ2-1; 10 bases map to TRBD1. The sequencing used blood, collected after dendritic cell vaccination. The CDR3 sequence is CASGSGQGRYNEQFF. The CDR3 nucleotides read TGTGCTAGTGGTTCGGGACAGGGGAGGTACAATGAGCAGTTCTTC.